One T cell receptor beta chain is described in this entry. What it binds is not known. This sample stems from a study of T cell responses to AZD1222 COVID-19 vaccine. Germline CDR1 and CDR2: SQVTM and ANQGSEA. The CDR3 runs 15 residues. Trimming removed 6 bases at V and 0 bases at J, with 18 bases between. Sequenced by immunoSEQ multiplex PCR; TCRdb stores in-frame clones only, minus some. The sample has around 130,000 clones; roughly nine tenths are singletons. Regarding the study as a whole: Spike-wide vaccine-associated CD4 TCRs dominated at 160-218 and 743-854.

The chain has TRBV29-1 and TRBJ2-7, with D perhaps TRBD1 (6 bases). The source material was peripheral blood, sampled 28 days after the second AZD1222 dose. The sequence was obtained from an adult who received the AZD1222 COVID-19 vaccine. CDR3 amino acids: CSVRSGTSSSYEQYF. Written as DNA, the CDR3 is TGCAGCGTAAGATCCGGGACATCCAGCTCCTACGAGCAGTACTTC.